The present T cell receptor (beta chain) was sequenced within a study of shared clonotypes between healthy human individuals. Points from the study as a whole: Rarefaction showed sorted-subset sequencing was incomplete despite large depth.

Caucasian adults residing in Nashville, Tennessee made up all the donors. CD4+ cell separation produced CD45RA+ naive and CD45RA-negative memory subsets. Germline CDR1 reads SGHRS; CDR2 reads YFSETQ. J was trimmed by 2 bases and V by 0 bases; bases with no gene match: 2. The CDR3 sequence is 15 residues long. There are a few counts of this clone. Its cognate antigen is unknown. Study processing details: With immunoSEQ giving junction-only sequences and no quality scores, filtering differed. Assay: immunoSEQ multiplex PCR; the TCRdb copy retains only in-frame clones and omits some. V and J calls and clone size follow that table, whereas D and trimming were derived from the DNA. The data show a few hundred thousand clones, with less than 85% seen just once and more than 9% held by the top ten.

The chain is built from TRBV5-1 and TRBJ1-5; 7 nucleotides align to TRBD1. Sequences were obtained from memory CD4+ T cells sorted from blood. Subset: CD45RA-negative fraction. The sequence derives from a man aged 25 to 40 in good health. This CDR3 reads CASSLETGRNQPQHF. The CDR3 DNA reads as TGCGCCAGCAGCTTGGAGACAGGGCGCAATCAGCCCCAGCATTTT.